The following is a T cell receptor beta chain sequence with its context. Documented time point: peripheral blood 6 weeks after treatment start. Patients suffered from locally advanced or metastatic urothelial carcinoma. All patients handed over anywhere from 1 to 8 samples, pretreatment and on-treatment. This record comes from a study of PD-L1 blockade in urothelial cancer. This CDR3 has 14 amino acids. Germline lookup yields CDR1 SGHTA and CDR2 FQGTGA. V lost 4 bases and J 1 base, leaving 10 bases between the germline ends. Spike-ins of synthetic TCR analog templates went into each PCR. Produced via immunoSEQ multiplex PCR; TCRdb's table is partial and in-frame only. The sample has 83,000 or so clones, roughly 85% seen once.

The chain links TRBV7-3 to TRBJ1-1, with D possibly TRBD1 on 5 matching bases. The sample consisted of PBMCs, taken around atezolizumab (anti-PD-L1) treatment. This TCR derives from a man aged 70 or older with urothelial cancer. The CDR3 coding sequence is TGTGCCAGCAGCTGGGGACTAGGGAACACTGAAGCTTTCTTT. The encoded protein is CASSWGLGNTEAFF.